This T cell receptor beta chain was profiled in a study of cytotoxic CD8 clonotypes in ibrutinib-treated CLL. CDR1 and CDR2 from the germline V gene are SGHRS and YFSETQ. The ends were cut back, 4 bases at V and 4 bases at J, with 23 bases in the middle. CDR3 length: 17 amino acids. Profiling relied on immunoSEQ multiplex PCR, and the TCRdb table lists in-frame clones only, not all of them. The sample has about 300,000 clones, around 76% seen once; the top ten hold around 5.3%. The chain recombines TRBV5-1 with TRBJ1-2; a weak D match, TRBD1 (6 bases). The sample consisted of PBMCs, taken at disease progression, from a patient treated with ibrutinib. The receptor comes from a human donor with chronic lymphocytic leukemia. The DNA of the CDR3 is TGCGCCAGCAGCCCTTCGGGGGGCGACAAGAGAATCTATGGCTACACCTTC. Protein: CASSPSGGDKRIYGYTF.